Below, 23 T cell receptor beta chains from the same sample are listed, as sequenced in a study of response to subunit inactivated influenza vaccine. TCRdb processed the RT-PCR reads anew with MiXCR; each CDR3 protein has one entry. The sample holds fewer than 600,000 distinct CDR3 sequences; roughly 7.6% are singletons and the top ten take less than 15%. The input for sequencing was PBMCs from blood, taken about 24 months after vaccination. The receptors were gathered from a man between 45 and 75 years old who received an inactivated influenza vaccine.

This clonotype was detected a few times. The chain joins TRBV5-5 to TRBJ1-6; weak D call: TRBD1 (6 bases). CDR3 length: 16 amino acids. V gave up 4 bases and J gave up 5 bases, with 16 bases separating them. Per germline, CDR1 SGHKS and CDR2 YYEKEE (reference sequence). Here the CDR3 reads CASSHRGDKNNSPLHF. The CDR3 coding sequence is TGTGCCAGCAGCCATCGTGGGGACAAGAATAATTCACCCCTCCACTTT.

This clonotype has a handful of counts. The CDR3 sequence is CSALDGLSNQPQHF. As DNA, the CDR3 is TGCAGTGCTCTAGACGGACTTAGCAATCAGCCCCAGCATTTT. The chain carries TRBV20-1 and TRBJ1-5; D unclear. Germline lookup yields CDR1 DFQATT and CDR2 SNEGSKA (reference sequence). V was cut by 5 bases and J by 0 bases, with 11 bases left in between. This CDR3 region has 14 residues.

At least ten counts were recorded for this clonotype. The rearrangement uses TRBV5-1 and TRBJ2-5; D may match TRBD1 or TRBD2 (5 bases each). V shed 4 bases and J shed 2 bases, with 12 bases lying between them. The germline V gene has CDR1 SGHRS and CDR2 YFSETQ. CDR3 length equals 14 residues. CDR3 sequence (DNA): TGCGCCAGCAGCAGGGGTGGGGGTCAAGAGACCCAGTACTTC. Translation gives CASSRGGGQETQYF.

In its sample, this clonotype was seen many times. This chain connects TRBV10-3 to TRBJ2-3; D is perhaps TRBD2 (6 bases). The V gene lost 10 bases and the J gene lost 0 bases, with 17 bases spanning the gap. The V gene's germline CDR1 is ENHRY and CDR2 SYGVKD. This CDR3 region has 15 residues. CDR3 protein: CATAGGSPSTDTQYF. CDR3 nucleotides: TGTGCCACCGCCGGAGGGAGTCCTAGCACAGATACGCAGTATTTT.

Ten or more counts support this clonotype. The chain has TRBV20-1 and TRBJ1-3; TRBD1 is a possible D gene (6 bases). The CDR3 is made up of 15 amino acids. The germline V and J ends were trimmed by 0 bases and 2 bases, with 11 bases remaining between them. CDR1 and CDR2 (germline): DFQATT, SNEGSKA (reference sequence). The CDR3 DNA reads as TGCAGTGCTAGAGATCTTCAGGGGCCTGGAAACACCATATATTTT. Its translation: CSARDLQGPGNTIYF.

This clonotype occurred a few times. J is TRBJ1-1 and V is TRBV19, with D uncertain. This CDR3 has 13 residues. From germline, CDR1 is LNHDA and CDR2 SQIVND (reference sequence). V shed 6 bases and J shed 5 bases, with 13 bases lying between them. The CDR3 loop reads CASSKGMETEAFF. CDR3 bases: TGTGCCAGTAGCAAGGGAATGGAAACTGAAGCTTTCTTT.

This rearrangement joins TRBV7-3 to TRBJ2-5; TRBD1 aligns across 7 bases. This CDR3 has 16 amino acids. Germline trimming cut 4 bases from V and 4 bases from J; bases unmatched to any gene: 12. Germline V gene lookup returns CDR1 SGHTA and CDR2 FQGTGA. CDR3 nucleotide sequence: TGTGCCAGCAGCTCCACAGGGGCAAGCCCAAGAGAGACCCAGTACTTC. It specifies CASSSTGASPRETQYF.

The V gene is TRBV5-6, the J gene TRBJ2-1; unclear D gene. This CDR3 comprises 15 residues. The V gene lost 0 bases and the J gene lost 6 bases, with 13 bases spanning the gap. Germline CDR1 reads SGHDT; CDR2 reads YYEEEE. The CDR3 bases are TGTGCCAGCAGCTTGGCCTGGCTCCCAGGCAATGAGCAGTTCTTC. Encoded protein: CASSLAWLPGNEQFF.

This clonotype was seen only a few times. CDR3 loop: CASSLPDHEETQYF. The CDR3 DNA reads as TGTGCCAGCAGCTTACCGGACCATGAAGAGACCCAGTACTTC. V gene TRBV7-2 combines with J gene TRBJ2-5; D is uncertain. The germline gives CDR1 SGHTA, CDR2 FQGNSA. The germline V and J ends were trimmed by 2 bases and 3 bases, with 10 bases remaining between them. This CDR3 comprises 14 residues.

The table lists this clonotype with many counts. V is TRBV4-3 and J is TRBJ1-4; D is undetermined. The V end lost 1 base, the J end lost 4 bases, and 7 bases lay between the germline ends. The CDR3 is 14 amino acids. Germline assignment: CDR1 LGHNA and CDR2 YSLEER. CDR3 amino acids: CASSQVGRNEKLFF. CDR3 DNA sequence: TGCGCCAGCAGCCAAGTTGGCCGTAATGAAAAACTGTTTTTT.

The J gene is TRBJ2-7, the V gene TRBV29-1; 7 positions match TRBD1. Looked up from germline, CDR1 is SQVTM and CDR2 is ANQGSEA. The CDR3 is 14 amino acids. J was trimmed by 6 bases and V by 4 bases; bases with no gene match: 12. CDR3: CSVVTGTAAGEQYF. The DNA for the CDR3 is TGCAGCGTTGTAACCGGGACAGCCGCGGGCGAGCAGTACTTC.

In this sample, this clonotype turned up a few times. For the CDR3, the DNA is TGTGCCAGCAGTGCCCATTGGGGTCTCGCCTATGGCTACACCTTC. Protein product: CASSAHWGLAYGYTF. This chain uses TRBV12-3 or TRBV12-4 with TRBJ1-2; no reliable D call. V was shortened by 5 bases and J by 4 bases, with 17 bases between the two germline ends. This CDR3 comprises 15 residues.

This chain links TRBV12-3 or TRBV12-4 with TRBJ1-1; TRBD1 matches 8 bases. This CDR3 comprises 14 residues. V gave up 4 bases and J gave up 4 bases; unmatched junction bases: 5. CDR3 loop: CASSSWTGSTEAFF. DNA for the CDR3: TGTGCCAGCAGTTCCTGGACAGGGAGCACTGAAGCTTTCTTT.

The J gene is TRBJ2-1, the V gene TRBV28; TRBD2 agrees at 12 bases. The CDR3 is made up of 17 amino acids. V shed 0 bases, J shed 6 bases, and the junction held 6 bases outside the gene matches. Germline CDR1 is MDHEN and CDR2 is SYDVKM. For the CDR3, the DNA is TGTGCCAGCAGTTTATGGGCTAGCGGGGGGGCGGGCAATGAGCAGTTCTTC. This translates into CASSLWASGGAGNEQFF.

On this clonotype itself: A clone one base away is much larger, so this may be a read error. This rearrangement joins TRBV10-1 to TRBJ2-2; D uncertain. Germline V gives CDR1 WNHNN, CDR2 SYGVQD (reference sequence). With 4 bases removed from V and 3 bases from J, the gap between germline ends came to 9 bases. The CDR3 has 14 residues. The CDR3 loop reads CASSGSDYTGELFF. The CDR3 coding sequence is TGCGCCAGCAGTGGATCCGATTACACCGGGGAGCTGTTTTTT.

V gene TRBV4-2 combines with J gene TRBJ1-1, with unresolved D. The CDR3 is made up of 14 amino acids. V was cut by 3 bases and J by 1 base, with 9 bases left in between. The germline V gene has CDR1 LGHNA and CDR2 YNFKEQ. Written as DNA, the CDR3 is TGTGCCAGCAGCCAGGCCGACGGGAACACTGAAGCTTTCTTT. Its translation is CASSQADGNTEAFF.

This chain's CDR3 is CASSYTPGRFEAFF. The CDR3 DNA is TGTGCCAGCAGTTACACCCCAGGCAGATTTGAAGCTTTCTTT. The rearrangement links TRBV6-2 or TRBV6-3 to TRBJ1-1; D gene unclear. V lost 2 bases and J lost 7, with 14 bases in between. The germline CDR1 and CDR2 sequences are MNHEY and SVGEGT. CDR3 length: 14 amino acids.

This clonotype occurred many times. The chain carries TRBV29-1 and TRBJ2-7, with D uncertain. CDR1 is SQVTM, CDR2 ANQGSEA, per germline. The CDR3 has 14 residues. Deletions cut 4 bases from V and 4 bases from J, with 17 bases between. The CDR3, as DNA: TGCAGCGTTGTTCTACCTTCAACCGGGTACGAGCAGTACTTC. Its translation is CSVVLPSTGYEQYF.

This clonotype showed up just a few times. The rearrangement links TRBV7-9 to TRBJ2-5; 11 positions match TRBD1. The CDR3 loop spans 15 amino acids. V shed 3 bases and J 5 bases; nucleotides not matched to a gene: 5. Germline loops: CDR1 SEHNR, CDR2 FQNEAQ (reference sequence). The CDR3 DNA is TGTGCCAGCAGCTTCTGGACAGGGGGCACGGAGACCCAGTACTTC. Its protein is CASSFWTGGTETQYF.

The chain couples TRBV20-1 to TRBJ2-7; 14 positions agree with TRBD2. This CDR3 contains 14 residues. Trimming removed 5 bases from V and 7 bases from J; junction bases left unmatched: 7. Germline V gene lookup returns CDR1 DFQATT and CDR2 SNEGSKA (reference sequence). DNA for the CDR3: TGCAGTGCTGGGACTAGCGGGAGTTCTTGGGAGCAGTACTTC. Translating gives CSAGTSGSSWEQYF.

This clonotype was recorded a few times. The rearrangement uses TRBV6-2 or TRBV6-3 and TRBJ2-5; possible D gene TRBD1, 6 bases. The length of the CDR3 is 15 residues. Trimming took 2 bases from V and 7 from J, leaving 17 bases between them. Germline V gene sequence: CDR1 MNHEY, CDR2 SVGEGT. DNA of the CDR3: TGTGCCAGCAGTTACAGGACAGATGTTAGTGTGACCCAGTACTTC. It is translated as CASSYRTDVSVTQYF.

This clonotype was counted between two and nine times. The rearrangement links TRBV29-1 to TRBJ2-6, with TRBD1 matching 8 bases. Losses at the gene ends were 4 bases for V and 0 bases for J; bases not matched to a gene: 8. Germline values: CDR1 SQVTM, CDR2 ANQGSEA. The CDR3 has 17 residues. DNA of the CDR3: TGCAGCGTTGCTAGGGCAGGGGGCATCTCTGGGGCCAACGTCCTGACTTTC. Translated, it gives CSVARAGGISGANVLTF.

This clonotype was found many times. The chain links TRBV10-2 to TRBJ2-1; 11 bases align to TRBD2. The CDR3 runs 15 residues. V shed 2 bases and J 7 bases; nucleotides not matched to a gene: 4. CDR1 and CDR2 (germline): WSHSY, SAAADI. The CDR3 DNA reads as TGCGCCAGCAGTGAGCTAGCGGGGGGTGGGAATGAGCAGTTCTTC. Translated: CASSELAGGGNEQFF.